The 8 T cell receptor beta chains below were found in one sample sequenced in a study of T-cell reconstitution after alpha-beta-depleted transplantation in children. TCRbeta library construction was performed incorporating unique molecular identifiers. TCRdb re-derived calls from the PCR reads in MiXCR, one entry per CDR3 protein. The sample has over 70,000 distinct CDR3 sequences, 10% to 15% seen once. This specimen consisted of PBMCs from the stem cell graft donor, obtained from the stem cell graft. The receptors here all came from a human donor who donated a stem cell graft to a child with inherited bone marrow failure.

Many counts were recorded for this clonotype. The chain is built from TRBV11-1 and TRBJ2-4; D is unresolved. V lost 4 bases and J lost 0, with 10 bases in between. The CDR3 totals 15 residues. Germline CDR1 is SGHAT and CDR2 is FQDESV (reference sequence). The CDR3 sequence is CASSSRMGAKNIQYF. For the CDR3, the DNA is TGTGCCAGCAGCTCTAGGATGGGAGCCAAAAACATTCAGTACTTC.

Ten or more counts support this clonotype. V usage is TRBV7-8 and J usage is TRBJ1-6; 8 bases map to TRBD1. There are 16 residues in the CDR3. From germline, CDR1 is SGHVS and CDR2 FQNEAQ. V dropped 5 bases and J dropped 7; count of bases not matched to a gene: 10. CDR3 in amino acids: CASSVRRGQVNSPLHF. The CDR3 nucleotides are TGTGCCAGCAGCGTTAGGAGGGGACAGGTGAATTCACCCCTCCACTTT.

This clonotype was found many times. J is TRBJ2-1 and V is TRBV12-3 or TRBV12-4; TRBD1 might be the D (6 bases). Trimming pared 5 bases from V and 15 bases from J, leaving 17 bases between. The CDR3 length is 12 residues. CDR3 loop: CASSAIGQNRFF. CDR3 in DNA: TGTGCCAGCAGTGCCATCGGACAGAATAGGTTCTTC.

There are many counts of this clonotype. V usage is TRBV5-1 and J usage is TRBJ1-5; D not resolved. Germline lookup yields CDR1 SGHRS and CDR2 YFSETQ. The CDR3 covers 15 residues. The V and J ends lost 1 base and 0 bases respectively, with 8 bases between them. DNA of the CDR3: TGCGCCAGCAGCTTGTATCCCCTTAGCAATCAGCCCCAGCATTTT. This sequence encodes CASSLYPLSNQPQHF.

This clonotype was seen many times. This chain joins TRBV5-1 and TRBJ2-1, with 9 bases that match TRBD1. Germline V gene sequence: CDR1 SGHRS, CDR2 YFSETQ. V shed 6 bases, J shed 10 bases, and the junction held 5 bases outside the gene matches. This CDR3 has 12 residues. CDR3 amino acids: CASTRGTGEQFF. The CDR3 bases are TGCGCCAGCACCCGTGGGACAGGGGAGCAGTTCTTC.

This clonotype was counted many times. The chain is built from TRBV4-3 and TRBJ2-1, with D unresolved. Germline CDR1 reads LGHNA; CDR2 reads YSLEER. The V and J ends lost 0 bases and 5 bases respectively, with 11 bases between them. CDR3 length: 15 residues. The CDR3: CASSQEDHRDNEQFF. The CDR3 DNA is TGCGCCAGCAGCCAAGAAGACCACCGAGACAATGAGCAGTTCTTC.

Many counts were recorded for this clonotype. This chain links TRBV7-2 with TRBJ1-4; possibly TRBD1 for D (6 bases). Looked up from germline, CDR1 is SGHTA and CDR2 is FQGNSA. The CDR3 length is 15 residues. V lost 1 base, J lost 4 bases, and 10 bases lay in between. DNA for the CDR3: TGTGCCAGCAGCTTAGACAGGGCCTATAATGAAAAACTGTTTTTT. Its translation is CASSLDRAYNEKLFF.

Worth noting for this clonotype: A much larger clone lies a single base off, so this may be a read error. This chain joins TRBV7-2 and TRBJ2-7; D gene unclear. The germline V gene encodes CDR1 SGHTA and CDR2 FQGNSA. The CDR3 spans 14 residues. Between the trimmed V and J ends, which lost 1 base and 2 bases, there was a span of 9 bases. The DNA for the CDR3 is TGTGCCAGCAGCTTAGGGGTGTATGCCTACGAGCAGTACTTC. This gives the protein CASSLGVYAYEQYF.